A single sample gave rise to the 15 T cell receptor beta chains below, sequenced in a study of molecular identifiers for immune sequencing clone quantification. TCRdb ran MiXCR on the PCR reads and lists one entry per CDR3 protein. The sample lists about 640,000 distinct CDR3 sequences, approximately 20% occurring once. The specimen was naive CD8+ T cells from blood, with Jurkat cell RNA spiked in. Indicated subset: FACS-sorted CD8+CD4-CCR7+CD45RA+ naive T cells. The source of these receptors is a human donor in good health. Some libraries in this study had Jurkat cell RNA spiked in.

In its sample, this clonotype was seen many times. The V call is TRBV20-1, the J call TRBJ2-4; a weak D match, TRBD1 (6 bases). The CDR3 is 15 residues long. The V gene lost 5 bases and the J gene lost 0 bases, with 14 bases spanning the gap. Germline values: CDR1 DFQATT, CDR2 SNEGSKA (reference sequence). The chain's CDR3 is CSAFTGTIAKNIQYF. Written as DNA, the CDR3 is TGCAGTGCTTTTACCGGGACAATAGCCAAAAACATTCAGTACTTC.

The table lists this clonotype with many counts. J is TRBJ1-1 and V is TRBV6-1; D unclear. Germline V gene data show CDR1 as MNHNS and CDR2 as SASEGT. With 5 bases removed from V and 4 bases from J, the gap between germline ends came to 20 bases. CDR3 length equals 16 residues. The CDR3 protein is CASSMGSRTSTTEAFF. In DNA form, the CDR3 reads TGTGCCAGCAGTATGGGGTCGCGCACTAGTACCACTGAAGCTTTCTTT.

Of note for this clonotype: One base away lies a much larger clone, so this may be a sequencing read error. The chain employs TRBV20-1 and TRBJ1-5; weak D call: TRBD1 (6 bases). This CDR3 spans 14 amino acids. Germline values: CDR1 DFQATT, CDR2 SNEGSKA (reference sequence). This CDR3 reads CGASRDTSNQPQHF. DNA of the CDR3: TGCGGTGCTAGCCGGGACACTAGCAATCAGCCCCAGCATTTT.

This clonotype showed up many times. The J gene is TRBJ2-7, the V gene TRBV20-1; tentatively, D is TRBD1 or TRBD2 (5 bases each). Germline V gene data show CDR1 as DFQATT and CDR2 as SNEGSKA (reference sequence). Trimming stripped 1 base from V and 2 bases from J, with 18 bases between. The CDR3 covers 16 residues. CDR3 region: CSARAQGDVMTYEQYF. DNA of the CDR3: TGCAGTGCTAGAGCTCAAGGGGACGTAATGACCTACGAGCAGTACTTC.

There are many counts of this clonotype. V usage is TRBV12-3 or TRBV12-4 and J usage is TRBJ1-1, with D possibly being TRBD1 (6 bases). Trimming left V 7 bases short and J 8 bases short, with 17 bases between. This CDR3 has 13 amino acids. The CDR3 region is CASNSGHLSEAFF. As DNA, the CDR3 is TGTGCCAGCAACTCGGGACACCTCTCAGAAGCTTTCTTT.

This clonotype was picked up many times. The chain couples TRBV20-1 to TRBJ2-5; D tentatively fits TRBD1 or TRBD2 (5 bases each). Germline assignment: CDR1 DFQATT and CDR2 SNEGSKA (reference sequence). The CDR3 covers 12 residues. V was pared by 3 bases and J by 5 bases, with 10 bases between. CDR3 bases: TGCAGTGCTAGGGGGGTCCAGGAGACCCAGTACTTC. This gives the protein CSARGVQETQYF.

This clonotype was recorded at least ten times. The chain joins TRBV9 to TRBJ2-7; 10 nucleotides match TRBD1. This CDR3 spans 14 amino acids. V trimming: 1 base; J trimming: 7 bases; junction bases outside the gene matches: 5. Germline CDR1 and CDR2: SGDLS and YYNGEE. The CDR3 loop is CASSVWDRGEEQYF. The CDR3 DNA follows: TGTGCCAGCAGCGTATGGGACAGGGGAGAAGAGCAGTACTTC.

The chain carries TRBV9 and TRBJ2-5, with D possibly TRBD2 on 6 matching bases. Trimming removed 0 bases from V and 2 bases from J, with 20 bases in between. Germline loops: CDR1 SGDLS, CDR2 YYNGEE. This CDR3 has 18 amino acids. CDR3 DNA sequence: TGTGCCAGCAGCGTAGCCGGGATCCTAGTGGGGGGACAAGAGACCCAGTACTTC. It translates to CASSVAGILVGGQETQYF.

This clonotype appeared a few times. This chain connects TRBV27 to TRBJ2-1, with unresolved D. This CDR3 has 14 amino acids. With 6 bases removed from V and 4 bases from J, the gap between germline ends came to 13 bases. The germline gives CDR1 MNHEY, CDR2 SMNVEV (reference sequence). The CDR3 sequence: CASSLSLGYNEQFF. The CDR3 DNA reads TGTGCCAGCAGCCTATCCTTAGGGTACAATGAGCAGTTCTTC.

On this clonotype: This may be a read error: a much more frequent sequence differs by one nucleotide. This chain uses TRBV3-1 with TRBJ2-3; D gene unclear. CDR1 is LGHDT, CDR2 YNNKEL, per germline (reference sequence). This CDR3 contains 13 residues. The CDR3 DNA is TGTGCCAGCGGCCAAAACACCGGTGATACGCAGTATTTT. Its protein is CASGQNTGDTQYF.

This clonotype was detected many times. The CDR3 region has the DNA TGTGCCAGCAGCTTAGCAAAGGGACCTTATGGCTACACCTTC. Its translation is CASSLAKGPYGYTF. The chain carries TRBV13 and TRBJ1-2, with D possibly TRBD1 on 5 matching bases. The length of the CDR3 is 14 residues. V was pared by 1 base and J by 5 bases, with 11 bases between. CDR1 and CDR2 (germline): PRHDT, FYEKMQ (reference sequence).

This clonotype came up many times. The rearrangement uses TRBV7-6 and TRBJ2-2; D is ambiguous. The CDR3 covers 12 residues. Trimming cost V 2 bases and J 8 bases, with 6 bases left between them. The germline V gene has CDR1 SGHVS and CDR2 FNYEAQ. CDR3 region: CASSLLLGELFF. The CDR3 bases are TGTGCCAGCAGCTTATTATTGGGGGAGCTGTTTTTT.

Many counts were recorded for this clonotype. The chain has TRBV11-2 and TRBJ2-5, with 10 bases identical to TRBD2. This CDR3 is built from 17 residues. V lost 0 bases, J lost 4 bases, and 8 bases stayed unmatched. Germline loops: CDR1 SGHAT, CDR2 FQNNGV. This CDR3 is CASSLDVRLAGVETQYF. The CDR3 DNA sequence: TGTGCCAGCAGCTTAGATGTTCGGCTAGCGGGAGTAGAGACCCAGTACTTC. Using reference TRBV11-2 and TRBJ2-5 for the parts outside the CDR3, the full variable domain is EAGVAQSPRYKIIEKRQSVAFWCNPISGHATLYWYQQILGQGPKLLIQFQNNGVVDDSQLPKDRFSAERLKGVDSTLKIQPAKLEDSAVYLCASSLDVRLAGVETQYFGPGTRLLVL.

The sample holds many counts of this clonotype. CDR3 region: CASSQVRTSGGTDTQYF. CDR3 in DNA: TGCGCCAGCAGCCAAGTCAGGACTAGCGGAGGCACAGATACGCAGTATTTT. This chain connects TRBV4-3 to TRBJ2-3; 10 positions agree with TRBD2. CDR1 and CDR2 from the germline V gene are LGHNA and YSLEER. V lost 1 base to trimming and J lost 1 base; unmatched junction nucleotides: 5. The CDR3 runs 17 residues.

V gene TRBV12-3 or TRBV12-4 combines with J gene TRBJ1-4; no firm D call. The CDR3 length is 15 residues. V was clipped by 2 bases and J by 6 bases, with 13 bases between them. DNA of the CDR3: TGTGCCAGCAGTTTAAGGCAGGTTAAGGATGAAAAACTGTTTTTT. Translation gives CASSLRQVKDEKLFF.